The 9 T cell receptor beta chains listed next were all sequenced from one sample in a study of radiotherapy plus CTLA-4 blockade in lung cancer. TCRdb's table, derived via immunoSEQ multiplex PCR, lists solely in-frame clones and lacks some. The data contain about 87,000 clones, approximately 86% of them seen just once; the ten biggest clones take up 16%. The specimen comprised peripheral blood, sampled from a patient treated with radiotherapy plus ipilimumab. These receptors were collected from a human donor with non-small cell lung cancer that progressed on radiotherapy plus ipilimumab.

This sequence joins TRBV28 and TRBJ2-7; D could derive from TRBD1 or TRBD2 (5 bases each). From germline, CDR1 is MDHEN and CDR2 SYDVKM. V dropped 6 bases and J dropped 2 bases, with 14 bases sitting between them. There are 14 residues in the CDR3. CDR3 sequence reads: CASSSGTTPYEQYF. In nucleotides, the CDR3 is TGTGCCAGCAGCTCCGGGACGACCCCCTACGAGCAGTACTTC.

CDR3 sequence: CASSLDKAVTNQETQYF. The CDR3 coding sequence is TGTGCCAGCAGTTTAGATAAGGCTGTTACCAACCAAGAGACCCAGTACTTC. The chain is built from TRBV28 and TRBJ2-5; D is ambiguous. Germline CDR1 MDHEN, CDR2 SYDVKM. V lost 2 bases and J lost 0, with 16 bases in between. CDR3 length equals 17 residues.

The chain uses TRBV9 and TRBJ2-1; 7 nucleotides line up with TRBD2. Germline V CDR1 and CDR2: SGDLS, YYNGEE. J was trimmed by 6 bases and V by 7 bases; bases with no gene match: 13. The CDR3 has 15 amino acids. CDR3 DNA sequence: TGTGCCAGCGGGGCCTGGACTAGTCTCACCAATGAGCAGTTCTTC. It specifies CASGAWTSLTNEQFF.

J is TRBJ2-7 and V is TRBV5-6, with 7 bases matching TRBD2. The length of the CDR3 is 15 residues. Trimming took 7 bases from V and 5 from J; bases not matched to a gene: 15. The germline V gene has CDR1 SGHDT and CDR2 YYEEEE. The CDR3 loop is CASRNRRGRGDEQYF. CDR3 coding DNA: TGTGCCAGCCGCAACCGGAGGGGCCGGGGGGACGAGCAGTACTTC.

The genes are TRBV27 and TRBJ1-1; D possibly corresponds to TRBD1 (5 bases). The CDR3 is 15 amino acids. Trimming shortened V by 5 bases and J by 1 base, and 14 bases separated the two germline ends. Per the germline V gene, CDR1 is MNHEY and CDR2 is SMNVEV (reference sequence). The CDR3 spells CASSISGRRNTEAFF. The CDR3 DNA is TGTGCCAGCAGTATTTCGGGACGGAGGAACACTGAAGCTTTCTTT.

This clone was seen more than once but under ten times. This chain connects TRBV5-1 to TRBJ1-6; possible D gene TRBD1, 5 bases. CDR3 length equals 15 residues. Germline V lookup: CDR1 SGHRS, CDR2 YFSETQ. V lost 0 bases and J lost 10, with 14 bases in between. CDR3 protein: CASSLDGRAVSPLHF. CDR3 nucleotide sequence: TGCGCCAGCAGCTTGGACGGCAGGGCCGTCTCACCCCTCCACTTT.

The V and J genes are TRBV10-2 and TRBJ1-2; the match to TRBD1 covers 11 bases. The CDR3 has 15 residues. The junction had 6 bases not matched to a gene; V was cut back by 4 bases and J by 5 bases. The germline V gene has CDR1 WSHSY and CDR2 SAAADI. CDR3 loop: CASSGGQGAGYGYTF. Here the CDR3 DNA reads TGCGCCAGCAGTGGAGGACAGGGGGCAGGGTATGGCTACACCTTC.

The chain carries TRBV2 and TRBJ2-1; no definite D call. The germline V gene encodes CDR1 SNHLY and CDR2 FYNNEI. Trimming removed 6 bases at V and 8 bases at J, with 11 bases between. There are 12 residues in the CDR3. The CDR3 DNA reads TGTGCCAGCAGACAAAGTGGCCATGAGCAGTTCTTC. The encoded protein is CASRQSGHEQFF.

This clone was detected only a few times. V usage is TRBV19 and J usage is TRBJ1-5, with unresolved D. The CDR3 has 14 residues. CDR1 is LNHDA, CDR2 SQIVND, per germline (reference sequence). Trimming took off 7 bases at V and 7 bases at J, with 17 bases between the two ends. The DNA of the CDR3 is TGTGCCAGTAAGGGTCCTTTTACAGTGCAGCCCCAGCATTTT. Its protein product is CASKGPFTVQPQHF.